These T cell receptor beta chains were read from a single sample in a study of blood T cell repertoires in COVID-19. The data were produced by immunoSEQ multiplex PCR, yet TCRdb's version contains in-frame clones alone and is incomplete. The sample has about 87,000 clones, 75% to 90% seen once. The sample consisted of peripheral blood. Receptor source: a woman aged 80 or over with active COVID-19. Both conserved end residues are part of each CDR3. D genes are given only for firm matches. Expanded clones are given a class, and other clones once, few, many or no size at all.

clone_size d_call j_call v_call cdr3_nt cdr3_aa
- TRBD2 TRBJ2-3 TRBV11-2 TGTGCCAGCAGCTTAGTTCTGGGGACTAGCGGGGCTACAGATACGCAGTATTTT CASSLVLGTSGATDTQYF
- TRBD2 TRBJ2-7 TRBV28 TGTGCCAGCAGCCGAAAGACTCCGGGACTAGCGGGAGGGTCCCACGAGCAGTACTTC CASSRKTPGLAGGSHEQYF
- TRBD2 TRBJ2-2 TRBV11-1 TGTGCCAGCACACCACGACTAGCGCCCGGGGAGCTGTTTTTT CASTPRLAPGELFF
- - TRBJ1-4 TRBV5-8 TGTGCCAGCAGCTCGGACAGCACAGCAACTAATGAAAAACTGTTTTTT CASSSDSTATNEKLFF
- - TRBJ1-4 TRBV7-2 TGTGCCAGCAGCCCCGACAGGAAACCAACTAATGAAAAACTGTTTTTT CASSPDRKPTNEKLFF
- - TRBJ2-1 TRBV2 TGTGCCAGCCTCGAAAACCCGGGACTTCAGTTAGATGAGCAGTTCTTC CASLENPGLQLDEQFF
- TRBD1 TRBJ1-2 TRBV9 TGTGCCAGCAGCGTAGAGGCAGGGGGCTACGGCTACACCTTC CASSVEAGGYGYTF
- - TRBJ1-1 TRBV20-1 TGCAGTGCTAGTTTTTGGGCAGAGCTAATGAACACTGAAGCTTTCTTT CSASFWAELMNTEAFF
- - TRBJ2-1 TRBV2 TGTGCCAGCAGTGGGGAGAACTACAATGAGCAGTTCTTC CASSGENYNEQFF
once TRBD2 TRBJ2-1 TRBV7-6 TGTGCCAGCAGCGGACACGGGACTAGCAATCGCCTGTTCTTC CASSGHGTSNRLFF
- TRBD1 TRBJ2-2 TRBV18 TGTGCCAGCTCACCAATTTCTCCGGGACAGGGAGGAACCGGGGAGCTGTTTTTT CASSPISPGQGGTGELFF
- - TRBJ2-7 TRBV28 TGTGCCAGCAGCGCCCAAGGCGGCGGATGGTACGAGCAGTACTTC CASSAQGGGWYEQYF
once - TRBJ2-3 TRBV4-2 TGTGCCAGCAGCCCGCTAGCGAGCACAGATACGCAGTATTTT CASSPLASTDTQYF
- - TRBJ1-1 TRBV2 TGTGCCAGCCCCCCAAGGAGCGGGTCTGAAGCTTTCTTT CASPPRSGSEAFF
- TRBD2 TRBJ2-7 TRBV28 TGTGCCAGCAGGCTATTCGGGACTAGTTATCCCTACGAGCAGTACTTC CASRLFGTSYPYEQYF
- TRBD2 TRBJ2-1 TRBV27 TGTGCCAGCAGTTTATTAGTGGGACTAGCGGCCAATGAGCAGTTCTTC CASSLLVGLAANEQFF
- TRBD1 TRBJ1-5 TRBV5-6 TGTGCCAGCAGCGGGACAGGGCGCAATCAGCCCCAGCATTTT CASSGTGRNQPQHF
- - TRBJ2-7 TRBV12-3/TRBV12-4 TGTGCCAGCAGGGGTCAGGGCTACGAGCAGTACTTC CASRGQGYEQYF
- - TRBJ2-7 TRBV7-8 TGTGCCAGCAGCTTAGCGCTGGGTGGAGGGTGGGGAGAGCAGTACTTC CASSLALGGGWGEQYF
- TRBD2 TRBJ2-2 TRBV27 TGTGCCAGCAGTTTAATGCGGGAGTACACCGGGGAGCTGTTTTTT CASSLMREYTGELFF
- - TRBJ1-5 TRBV12-2 TGTGCAAGTCGCTTAGCTACCGAAGGGGACAGGGATCATCAGCCCCAGCATTTT CASRLATEGDRDHQPQHF
- TRBD1 TRBJ2-7 TRBV6-5 TGTGCCAGCAGTTACTCACAGGGGGGTGTCTACGAGCAGTACTTC CASSYSQGGVYEQYF
- TRBD1 TRBJ2-1 TRBV7-9 TGTGCCAGCAGCCCCCCCGGGACAGTACACAATGAGCAGTTCTTC CASSPPGTVHNEQFF
few - TRBJ2-1 TRBV19 TGTGCCAGTAGCACTATTTACGGCGGGTATTACAATGAGCAGTTCTTC CASSTIYGGYYNEQFF
few TRBD2 TRBJ2-1 TRBV19 TGTGCCAGTAGTATAGGCGGGAGGGCCGGCAATGAGCAGTTCTTC CASSIGGRAGNEQFF
- TRBD2 TRBJ2-1 TRBV6-2/TRBV6-3 TGTGCCAGCAGTTACTCTCCAGCGGGAGGACCCTACAATGAGCAGTTCTTC CASSYSPAGGPYNEQFF
- TRBD2 TRBJ2-3 TRBV19 TGTGCCAGTAGTATCCCGACTAGCGGGTACACAGATACGCAGTATTTT CASSIPTSGYTDTQYF
few TRBD1 TRBJ1-6 TRBV28 TGTGCCAGCATCATGACAAGGACAGGGGTTGGTTCACCCCTCCACTTT CASIMTRTGVGSPLHF
- - TRBJ1-1 TRBV12-3/TRBV12-4 TGTGCCAGCAGTTTCGTCAGGGAGGCTGAAGCTTTCTTT CASSFVREAEAFF
- TRBD1 TRBJ2-4 TRBV4-3 TGCGCCAGCAGCCCCCGGACAGGGGACATTCAGTACTTC CASSPRTGDIQYF
- TRBD2 TRBJ2-7 TRBV18 TGTGCCAGCTCACACGACGCGGGACTAGAAATTTACTTC CASSHDAGLEIYF
- - TRBJ1-5 TRBV28 TGTGCCAGCAGTCCACCCCGGGGGATTAGCAATCAGCCCCAGCATTTT CASSPPRGISNQPQHF
- TRBD2 TRBJ2-3 TRBV10-3 TGTGCCATCAGTGAGGAAGGGGCGGGGGGCGGTGGCACAGATACGCAGTATTTT CAISEEGAGGGGTDTQYF
- - TRBJ1-2 TRBV7-9 TGTGCCAGCAGCTTATTAACAGCTAACTATGGCTACACCTTC CASSLLTANYGYTF
- - TRBJ1-3 TRBV7-9 TGTGCCAGCAGCCGCCCTTACCTACAGGGAGTCACTGGAAACACCATATATTTT CASSRPYLQGVTGNTIYF
- - TRBJ2-7 TRBV28 TGTGCCAGCAGTTTAAATGTTCTCGAGCAGTACTTC CASSLNVLEQYF
- TRBD1 TRBJ2-5 TRBV6-1 TGTGCCAGCAGTGACGGGACAGGGGGGAAAGAGACCCAGTACTTC CASSDGTGGKETQYF
- TRBD1 TRBJ1-4 TRBV24-1 TGTGCCACCAGTGATTCCCTGCCGGGACAGGGGAATGAAAAACTGTTTTTT CATSDSLPGQGNEKLFF
once - TRBJ1-3 TRBV4-3 TGCGCCAGCAGCCTCACAGGAGACTCTGGAAACACCATATATTTT CASSLTGDSGNTIYF
- TRBD1 TRBJ2-3 TRBV23-1 TGCGCCAGCAGTCAACTTCAAGGGGGCCACGATACGCAGTATTTT CASSQLQGGHDTQYF
- TRBD1 TRBJ1-2 TRBV10-3 TGTGCCATTAGTGAAACGACAGGGGGACGTGGCTACACCTTC CAISETTGGRGYTF
- - TRBJ2-2 TRBV21-1 TGTGCCAGCTCCACCGGACTTCACGCGAACACCGGGGAGCTGTTTTTT CASSTGLHANTGELFF
few - TRBJ1-5 TRBV3-1/TRBV3-2 TGTGCCAGCAGCCAGGAGAGGGGGGGTGGTCAGCCCCAGCATTTT CASSQERGGGQPQHF